The 30 T cell receptor beta chains below were found in one sample sequenced in a study of shared T cell receptors in the human thymus. Repertoires were generated with immunoSEQ multiplex PCR, while TCRdb's copy carries only in-frame clones and drops some. This table has just under 550,000 clones, around three quarters appearing once. The data also belong to a second study, concerning human thymus T cells.

Sequenced sample: thymocytes. The source is a boy under three years old with a congenital heart defect.

This clone turned up a few times. CDR3 DNA: TGCAGCGCGCGCCGGGGAGAAAATTACAATGAGCAGTTCTTC. As protein: CSARRGENYNEQFF. The chain joins TRBV29-1 to TRBJ2-1, with D possibly TRBD2 on 5 matching bases. The CDR3 extends over 14 amino acids. Germline CDR1 reads SQVTM; CDR2 reads ANQGSEA. Trimming left V 7 bases short and J 4 bases short, with 17 bases between.

CDR3 sequence: CASSLDAQGGDTEAFF. The CDR3 DNA follows: TGTGCCAGCAGTTTGGATGCGCAGGGTGGGGACACTGAAGCTTTCTTT. This chain joins TRBV6-5 and TRBJ1-1; D possibly corresponds to TRBD1 (5 bases). Trimming pared 4 bases from V and 3 bases from J, leaving 18 bases between. The CDR3 has 16 amino acids. Germline V gene sequence: CDR1 MNHEY, CDR2 SVGAGI.

This clone was seen a few times. V and J are TRBV12-5 and TRBJ2-2; maybe TRBD1 (6 bases). Germline V gives CDR1 LGHNT, CDR2 FRNRAP. CDR3 length equals 18 residues. V was pared by 0 bases and J by 3 bases, with 17 bases between. CDR3 nucleotide sequence: TGTGCTAGTGGTTTGGTACCTCTGGACAGTTACGACACCGGGGAGCTGTTTTTT. Translating it yields CASGLVPLDSYDTGELFF.

Concerning this clone: Other DNA sequences in this sample translate to the same CDR3. The chain is built from TRBV20-1 and TRBJ1-2, with 7 nucleotides matching TRBD1. Trimming cost V 6 bases and J 5 bases; bases outside gene matches: 3. The CDR3 runs 11 residues. Germline V gives CDR1 DFQATT, CDR2 SNEGSKA (reference sequence). The CDR3 loop is CSARDRYGYTF. The CDR3 DNA reads as TGCAGTGCCCGGGACAGATATGGCTACACCTTC.

This rearrangement joins TRBV5-4 to TRBJ2-5; D possibly corresponds to TRBD1 (9 bases). Germline CDR1 SGHNT, CDR2 YYREEE (reference sequence). V was clipped by 1 base and J by 5 bases, with 30 bases between them. This CDR3 has 20 amino acids. CDR3 sequence (DNA): TGTGCCAGCAGCTTGTGGACAGGGGCTTGGGCGGGAGGCTCCGTGGAGACCCAGTACTTC. Protein product: CASSLWTGAWAGGSVETQYF.

This sequence joins TRBV30 and TRBJ2-4; 11 bases line up with TRBD2. V shed 4 bases, J shed 0 bases, and the junction held 11 bases outside the gene matches. The CDR3 runs 18 residues. Germline CDR1 and CDR2: GTSNPN and SVGIG (reference sequence). CDR3 loop: CAWNGSSGRLVAKNIQYF. The CDR3 DNA sequence: TGTGCCTGGAATGGGTCTAGCGGGAGGCTGGTAGCCAAAAACATTCAGTACTTC.

V and J are TRBV4-2 and TRBJ2-5, with 10 bases that match TRBD2. The V gene's germline CDR1 is LGHNA and CDR2 YNFKEQ. The V and J ends lost 0 bases and 1 base, in that order; junction bases with no gene match: 5. The CDR3 has 17 amino acids. The CDR3 sequence is CASSQDGPSGGQETQYF. The CDR3 DNA sequence: TGTGCCAGCAGCCAAGATGGGCCTAGCGGGGGCCAAGAGACCCAGTACTTC.

V and J are TRBV5-4 and TRBJ2-1, with TRBD2 matching over 8 bases. CDR3 length: 15 amino acids. The germline gives CDR1 SGHNT, CDR2 YYREEE (reference sequence). V trimming: 1 base; J trimming: 6 bases; junction bases outside the gene matches: 6. The CDR3 region is CASSLRREVINEQFF. In DNA, the CDR3 is TGTGCCAGCAGCTTGCGGCGGGAGGTTATCAATGAGCAGTTCTTC.

This clone was recorded once. The rearrangement uses TRBV5-1 and TRBJ2-7; 13 bases align to TRBD2. Germline CDR1 is SGHRS and CDR2 is YFSETQ. This CDR3 region has 16 residues. V dropped 1 base and J dropped 5; count of bases not matched to a gene: 6. CDR3 protein: CASSLWGTSGTHEQYF. The CDR3 DNA sequence: TGCGCCAGCAGCTTGTGGGGGACTAGCGGGACCCACGAGCAGTACTTC.

In its sample, this clone was seen a few times. The chain is built from TRBV19 and TRBJ1-5; 10 positions agree with TRBD1. J gave up 2 bases and V 5 bases, and 12 bases lay outside the gene matches. This CDR3 spans 18 amino acids. In germline, CDR1 is LNHDA, CDR2 SQIVND (reference sequence). Written as DNA, the CDR3 is TGTGCCAGTAGTTTACCTGACAGGGGGCGACGTGGCAATCAGCCCCAGCATTTT. Translated, it gives CASSLPDRGRRGNQPQHF. Filled out from reference TRBV19 and TRBJ1-5, the complete variable domain reads DGGITQSPKYLFRKEGQNVTLSCEQNLNHDAMYWYRQDPGQGLRLIYYSQIVNDFQKGDIAEGYSVSREKKESFPLTVTSAQKNPTAFYLCASSLPDRGRRGNQPQHFGDGTRLSIL.

The chain links TRBV4-3 to TRBJ2-1; 8 nucleotides line up with TRBD1. Germline V lookup: CDR1 LGHNA, CDR2 YSLEER. The trim removed 1 base at V and 4 bases at J, leaving 6 bases unmatched. This CDR3 spans 16 amino acids. The CDR3 nucleotides read TGCGCCAGCAGCCAAGGCCCCGACAGGGGTTACAATGAGCAGTTCTTC. Protein sequence: CASSQGPDRGYNEQFF.

CDR3: CATSRSWQGATVDTEAFF. In DNA form, the CDR3 reads TGTGCCACCAGCAGATCTTGGCAGGGGGCGACTGTTGACACTGAAGCTTTCTTT. The J gene is TRBJ1-1, the V gene TRBV15, with 8 positions matching TRBD1. The CDR3 runs 18 residues. V lost 2 bases and J lost 3; bases outside the gene matches: 14. Germline V CDR1 and CDR2: LNHNV, YYDKDF (reference sequence).

The rearrangement joins TRBV27 to TRBJ2-1; 7 bases line up with TRBD2. The V and J ends lost 5 bases and 0 bases, in that order; junction bases with no gene match: 1. In germline, CDR1 is MNHEY, CDR2 SMNVEV (reference sequence). The CDR3 is made up of 14 amino acids. The CDR3 DNA reads TGTGCCAGCAGTCCGGGGGGCTCCTACAATGAGCAGTTCTTC. Protein sequence: CASSPGGSYNEQFF.

The chain couples TRBV5-4 to TRBJ2-5, with 10 bases identical to TRBD1. V shed 7 bases and J 3 bases; nucleotides not matched to a gene: 9. The CDR3 spans 15 residues. Germline V gene sequence: CDR1 SGHNT, CDR2 YYREEE (reference sequence). CDR3 sequence reads: CASRRRTGGKETQYF. The CDR3 DNA follows: TGTGCCAGCCGCAGGAGGACAGGGGGTAAAGAGACCCAGTACTTC. Drawing the rest from reference TRBV5-4 and TRBJ2-5, the complete variable domain is ETGVTQSPTHLIKTRGQQVTLRCSSQSGHNTVSWYQQALGQGPQFIFQYYREEENGRGNFPPRFSGLQFPNYSSELNVNALELDDSALYLCASRRRTGGKETQYFGPGTRLLVL.

The chain recombines TRBV5-5 with TRBJ1-4; D unresolved. Trimming took off 1 base at V and 2 bases at J, with 15 bases between the two ends. The CDR3 spans 17 residues. Germline lookup yields CDR1 SGHKS and CDR2 YYEKEE (reference sequence). CDR3 nucleotides: TGTGCCAGCAGCTTGAGACCTCTAGGCGGGACTAATGAAAAACTGTTTTTT. Its translation is CASSLRPLGGTNEKLFF.

The chain links TRBV27 to TRBJ2-7, with no clear D. The CDR3 is made up of 13 amino acids. Germline lookup yields CDR1 MNHEY and CDR2 SMNVEV (reference sequence). With 3 bases removed from V and 0 bases from J, the gap between germline ends came to 6 bases. The CDR3 reads CASSFASSYEQYF. The CDR3 DNA sequence: TGTGCCAGCAGTTTCGCGAGCTCCTACGAGCAGTACTTC.

There are a few counts of this clone. J is TRBJ2-2 and V is TRBV27; D is undetermined. This CDR3 has 14 amino acids. The germline CDR1 and CDR2 sequences are MNHEY and SMNVEV (reference sequence). V lost 5 bases, J lost 1 base, and 8 bases lay in between. CDR3 nucleotides: TGTGCCAGCAGTCCCAAACAGAACACCGGGGAGCTGTTTTTT. Translation: CASSPKQNTGELFF.

This clone was found a few times. The rearrangement uses TRBV4-2 and TRBJ2-1; D is perhaps TRBD2 (6 bases). V was trimmed by 3 bases and J by 7 bases, leaving 13 bases between them. This CDR3 is 14 amino acids long. Germline assignment: CDR1 LGHNA and CDR2 YNFKEQ. The CDR3 loop reads CASSQRLGLNEQFF. The CDR3 DNA reads as TGTGCCAGCAGCCAGAGACTAGGACTTAATGAGCAGTTCTTC.

V and J are TRBV6-5 and TRBJ2-7, with 12 bases identical to TRBD1. The CDR3 runs to 14 residues. The junction had 2 bases not matched to a gene; V was cut back by 5 bases and J by 3 bases. Per germline, CDR1 MNHEY and CDR2 SVGAGI. The CDR3 reads CASSRDRGLYEQYF. The DNA of the CDR3 is TGTGCCAGCAGTAGGGACAGGGGGCTCTACGAGCAGTACTTC.

The chain is built from TRBV6-5 and TRBJ2-5; D call uncertain. The V end was cut by 0 bases, the J end by 2 bases, with 7 bases between. The germline V gene has CDR1 MNHEY and CDR2 SVGAGI. This CDR3 has 14 residues. CDR3 sequence reads: CASSYSILQETQYF. CDR3 DNA: TGTGCCAGCAGTTACTCGATCCTACAAGAGACCCAGTACTTC.

The genes are TRBV21-1 and TRBJ2-5; the D call of TRBD1 is as the table states it, not checked on the DNA. TRBJ2-7 explains the end of the DNA better; the J call may be wrong. TRBV21-1 is reported as a pseudogene. This CDR3 spans 15 amino acids. This CDR3 is CASTYGKTGACEQYF. In DNA form, the CDR3 reads TGTGCCAGCACCTACGGGAAGACAGGGGCCTGCGAGCAGTACTTC.

This clone was recorded only once. V gene TRBV28 combines with J gene TRBJ2-1; 10 bases are a match to TRBD2. In germline, CDR1 is MDHEN, CDR2 SYDVKM. The CDR3 runs to 15 residues. V lost 2 bases, J lost 7 bases, and 5 bases stayed unmatched. The CDR3 DNA is TGTGCCAGCAGTTTACCTAGCGGGAGAAGGAATGAGCAGTTCTTC. This codes for CASSLPSGRRNEQFF.

The J gene is TRBJ2-7, the V gene TRBV7-6; tentatively, D is TRBD2 (6 bases). V lost 9 bases, J lost 2 bases, and 14 bases lay in between. The CDR3 is made up of 13 amino acids. Germline CDR1 is SGHVS and CDR2 is FNYEAQ. CDR3 bases: TGTGCCAGTGGGCAGGGAGGTACCTACGAGCAGTACTTC. It yields the protein CASGQGGTYEQYF.

This clone was counted only a few times. The chain uses TRBV14 and TRBJ2-7; 8 bases match TRBD1. In germline, CDR1 is SGHDN, CDR2 FVKESK. Unmatched junction bases numbered 12, after V lost 4 bases and J lost 4 bases. This CDR3 is 16 amino acids long. The CDR3 DNA sequence: TGTGCCAGCAGCCCGCGACAGGGGACCACGGTATACGAGCAGTACTTC. It codes for CASSPRQGTTVYEQYF.

V gene TRBV5-4 combines with J gene TRBJ2-7; TRBD2 matches at 15 bases. The CDR3 runs 19 residues. Germline CDR1 reads SGHNT; CDR2 reads YYREEE (reference sequence). V shed 3 bases, J shed 1 base, and the junction held 11 bases outside the gene matches. The DNA of the CDR3 is TGTGCCAGCAGCTCGGCGGGACTAGCGGGGGGCCGAGCTTCCTACGAGCAGTACTTC. Translated: CASSSAGLAGGRASYEQYF.

The V and J genes are TRBV27 and TRBJ2-7, with D possibly matching TRBD1 (5 bases). The CDR3 runs 17 residues. Germline V lookup: CDR1 MNHEY, CDR2 SMNVEV (reference sequence). Trimming shortened V by 6 bases and J by 0 bases, and 21 bases separated the two germline ends. The CDR3 region is CASSADLGQNSSYEQYF. DNA for the CDR3: TGTGCCAGCAGCGCCGATCTTGGACAAAATAGCTCCTACGAGCAGTACTTC.

This clone showed up just once. This chain joins TRBV2 and TRBJ2-1; possibly TRBD2 for D (6 bases). CDR3 length: 13 residues. Trimming shortened V by 6 bases and J by 5 bases, and 11 bases separated the two germline ends. Looked up from germline, CDR1 is SNHLY and CDR2 is FYNNEI. CDR3 protein: CASSPGGNNEQFF. Written as DNA, the CDR3 is TGTGCCAGCAGCCCAGGAGGGAACAATGAGCAGTTCTTC.

A few counts support this clone. This chain connects TRBV2 to TRBJ2-1; 7 bases agree with TRBD2. Germline V gives CDR1 SNHLY, CDR2 FYNNEI. CDR3 length: 10 amino acids. With 10 bases clipped from V and 13 bases from J, the junction kept 7 bases outside the gene matches. This chain's CDR3 is CATRLANQFF. For the CDR3, the DNA is TGTGCCACCCGACTAGCAAATCAGTTCTTC.

This chain joins TRBV13 and TRBJ2-7; 11 positions agree with TRBD2. The CDR3 is 14 amino acids. The germline CDR1 and CDR2 sequences are PRHDT and FYEKMQ (reference sequence). With V trimmed by 3 bases and J by 6 bases, 4 bases remained unmatched. The CDR3 is CASSFGGLAAEQYF. CDR3 DNA sequence: TGTGCCAGCAGCTTTGGGGGACTAGCGGCCGAGCAGTACTTC.

J is TRBJ2-1 and V is TRBV9; TRBD2 matches at 13 bases. Trimming took 2 bases from V and 8 from J; bases not matched to a gene: 10. This CDR3 spans 17 amino acids. The germline V gene encodes CDR1 SGDLS and CDR2 YYNGEE. In DNA, the CDR3 is TGTGCCAGCAGCGTTCCTCCCGGACTAGCGGGAGAACATGAGCAGTTCTTC. It yields the protein CASSVPPGLAGEHEQFF. Together with reference TRBV9 and TRBJ2-1, the CDR3 gives the full variable domain: DSGVTQTPKHLITATGQRVTLRCSPRSGDLSVYWYQQSLDQGLQFLIQYYNGEERAKGNILERFSAQQFPDLHSELNLSSLELGDSALYFCASSVPPGLAGEHEQFFGPGTRLTVL.